The next 7 T cell receptor beta chains were all read from a single sample in a study of cytomegalovirus exposure and HLA in healthy donors. Data came from immunoSEQ multiplex PCR; TCRdb stores just in-frame clones and leaves some out. The data show under 100,000 clones, about 96% seen once. Source material: PBMCs. The receptors come from a man between 18 and 29 years old in good health and CMV-seronegative.

V is TRBV10-3 and J is TRBJ2-3; 12 nucleotides line up with TRBD2. With V trimmed by 3 bases and J by 0 bases, 1 base remained unmatched. The CDR3 has 16 amino acids. Germline V lookup: CDR1 ENHRY, CDR2 SYGVKD. Here the CDR3 reads CAISDGTSGSTDTQYF. Written as DNA, the CDR3 is TGTGCCATCAGTGATGGGACTAGCGGGAGCACAGATACGCAGTATTTT.

The J gene is TRBJ2-1, the V gene TRBV7-9, with 10 nucleotides matching TRBD2. V lost 1 base and J lost 14; bases outside the gene matches: 5. Germline lookup yields CDR1 SEHNR and CDR2 FQNEAQ (reference sequence). The CDR3 extends over 13 amino acids. The CDR3 DNA is TGTGCCAGCAGCTTAGGTTTCGGGACTAGCGAGTTCTTC. Protein product: CASSLGFGTSEFF.

V and J are TRBV28 and TRBJ2-7; 8 bases agree with TRBD1. Per the germline V gene, CDR1 is MDHEN and CDR2 is SYDVKM. The J segment lost 3 bases and the V segment lost 6 bases, leaving 4 bases of the junction unmatched. The CDR3 consists of 13 residues. The CDR3 DNA reads TGTGCCAGCAGCCTACAGGGGGGCTACGAGCAGTACTTC. It specifies CASSLQGGYEQYF.

This rearrangement joins TRBV28 to TRBJ2-1; 8 nucleotides align to TRBD2. After removal of 1 base from V and 9 bases from J, the junction contained 5 bases not matched to a gene. Germline V gene data show CDR1 as MDHEN and CDR2 as SYDVKM. The CDR3 length is 14 residues. The CDR3 region has the DNA TGTGCCAGCAGTTTATTCGCGGGAGGAATTGAGCAGTTCTTC. The encoded protein is CASSLFAGGIEQFF.

The chain links TRBV5-4 to TRBJ2-1, with 8 bases that match TRBD2. J lost 8 bases, V lost 0 bases, and 10 bases had no gene match. The CDR3 extends over 16 amino acids. Germline CDR1 is SGHNT and CDR2 is YYREEE (reference sequence). The CDR3 region is CASSLVASGSFDEQFF. The CDR3 DNA is TGTGCCAGCAGCTTGGTGGCCAGCGGGAGTTTCGATGAGCAGTTCTTC.

The chain couples TRBV28 to TRBJ2-7, with 10 nucleotides matching TRBD1. Germline loops: CDR1 MDHEN, CDR2 SYDVKM. The V segment lost 5 bases and the J segment 6 bases; nucleotides outside the gene matches: 7. CDR3 size: 14 residues. The CDR3 sequence: CASSLGQGLGEQYF. The DNA for the CDR3 is TGTGCCAGCAGTCTGGGACAGGGGTTGGGCGAGCAGTACTTC. Together with reference TRBV28 and TRBJ2-7, the CDR3 gives the full variable domain: DVKVTQSSRYLVKRTGEKVFLECVQDMDHENMFWYRQDPGLGLRLIYFSYDVKMKEKGDIPEGYSVSREKKERFSLILESASTNQTSMYLCASSLGQGLGEQYFGPGTRLTVT.

The J gene is TRBJ1-5, the V gene TRBV6-5; the match to TRBD1 covers 10 bases. Germline V gives CDR1 MNHEY, CDR2 SVGAGI. Trimming removed 4 bases from V and 5 bases from J; junction bases left unmatched: 8. The CDR3 is made up of 16 amino acids. The CDR3 loop reads CASSSSGTGVHQPQHF. The CDR3 coding sequence is TGTGCCAGCAGTTCTTCCGGGACAGGGGTTCATCAGCCCCAGCATTTT.